The sequence of this T cell receptor beta chain was determined in a study of blood T cell repertoires in COVID-19 (dated by TCRdb to between 2020 and 2021). For the study in its entirety: Collaborator samples came from the United States, Italy and Spain and covered acute and convalescent phases of COVID-19. The prospective study material was composed of cDNA or gDNA derived from T cells, B-cell-depleted T cells, or PBMCs. Deeply sampled blood TCRbeta repertoires from subjects exposed to, actively infected with, or recovered from COVID-19 were included in the dataset. The repertoires were released in a freely available public database intended as a resource for research on the immune response to SARS-CoV-2. The samples were drawn from two sources: the first 160 participants of the ongoing ImmuneRACE study, and fewer than 1,500 subjects contributed by 6 global collaborators. Nearly every sample came with metadata listing a de-identified subject ID, COVID-19 status, age in years and sex. Where available, HLA class I and class II types were taken from metadata supplied by the sample provider and were not determined by assay-based typing.

To note about this clone: Its antigen has not been determined. The record has no base qualities; no much larger clone is one base away.

TCRbeta CDR3 regions were amplified from genomic DNA by means of the immunoSEQ Assay, a bias-controlled multiplex PCR. Per the original workflow: Within the assay, amplification of reference gene primers was used to estimate how many nucleated cells each sample contained. To quantify the absolute abundance of each unique TCRbeta CDR3 rearrangement, sequence reads were collapsed and filtered. For each sample, productive Simpson clonality was calculated by taking the square root of Simpson's diversity index across productive rearrangements. In its TCRdb copy, this immuneACCESS table keeps in-frame sequences only and misses some clones. Where compared with another copy, unresolved V genes explain less than half of these, and the others have no known cause. V and J calls and clone size are those listed in that table; D and trimming were worked out from the DNA. This sample gives about 390,000 clones in total; roughly 89% of them show up just once. Roughly a tenth of the sample lies in the top ten.

What the work shows at the level of the full study, not this receptor alone: The amount of clinical and demographic metadata varied by source and participant and was provided uncurated.

Spanning cysteine to phenylalanine, the CDR3 consists of 15 amino acids. The kept DNA is CDR3 alone, 45 bases in frame from the first base. Relative to germline, V is missing 1 base and J is missing 3 bases, with 2 bases of the junction outside any gene match. The CDR1 and CDR2 encoded by the germline V gene are MGHRA and YSYEKL. In the prospective study, participants were 18 to 89 years old, resided in fewer than 25 geographic areas of the United States, and were enrolled through a virtual design. In the prospective study, cohorts were assigned on the basis of participant-reported clinical history obtained from a screening survey and a study questionnaire. Recovered participants in ImmuneRACE Cohort 3 were defined as having two consecutive negative NP/OP PCR tests, clearance from a healthcare professional, or resolution of symptoms. In the prospective study, whole blood, serum and a nasopharyngeal or oropharyngeal swab were collected from each participant by mobile phlebotomists. Participants in the prospective study had the option to provide additional blood draws and questionnaires over a roughly 2-month period. Before DNA extraction, prospective study blood samples were shipped either frozen or at room temperature.

The clonotype originates from a woman in her forties or fifties who had recovered from COVID-19. The specimen sequenced was PBMCs or T cells enriched from blood (not recorded which). The rearrangement joined TRBV4-1 to TRBJ1-1, and TRBD1 matches 10 of the central bases. The CDR3 region reads CASSQGDRGYTEAFF. The DNA reads TGCGCCAGCAGCCAAGGGGACAGGGGTTACACTGAAGCTTTCTTT.